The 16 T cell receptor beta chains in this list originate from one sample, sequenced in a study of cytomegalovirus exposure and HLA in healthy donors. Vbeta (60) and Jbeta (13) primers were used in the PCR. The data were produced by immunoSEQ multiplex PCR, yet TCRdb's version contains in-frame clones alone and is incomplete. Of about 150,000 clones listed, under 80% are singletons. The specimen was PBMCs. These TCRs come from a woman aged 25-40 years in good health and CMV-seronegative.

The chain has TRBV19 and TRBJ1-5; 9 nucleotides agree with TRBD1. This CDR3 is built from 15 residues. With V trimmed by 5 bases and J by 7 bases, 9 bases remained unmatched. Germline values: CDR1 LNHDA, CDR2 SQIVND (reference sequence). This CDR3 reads CASSPAGTGSQPQHF. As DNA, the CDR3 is TGTGCCAGTAGTCCAGCCGGGACAGGGAGCCAGCCCCAGCATTTT.

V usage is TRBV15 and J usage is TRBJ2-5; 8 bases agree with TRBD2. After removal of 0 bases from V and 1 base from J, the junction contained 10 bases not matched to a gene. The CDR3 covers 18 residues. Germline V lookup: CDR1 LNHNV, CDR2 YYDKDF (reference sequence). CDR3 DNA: TGTGCCACCAGCAGAGATAGGACGGGCGGGGGGCTCCAAGAGACCCAGTACTTC. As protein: CATSRDRTGGGLQETQYF. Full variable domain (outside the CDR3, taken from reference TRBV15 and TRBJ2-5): DAMVIQNPRYQVTQFGKPVTLSCSQTLNHNVMYWYQQKSSQAPKLLFHYYDKDFNNEADTPDNFQSRRPNTSFCFLDIRSPGLGDTAMYLCATSRDRTGGGLQETQYFGPGTRLLVL.

CDR3 DNA: TGTGCCAGCAGCAGAAACAATCCCCTCCGGGACAGGGGTCGGGAGCAGTACTTC. Protein sequence: CASSRNNPLRDRGREQYF. The chain recombines TRBV7-2 with TRBJ2-7; 10 bases map to TRBD1. CDR3 length: 18 amino acids. From germline, CDR1 is SGHTA and CDR2 FQGNSA. The trim removed 5 bases at V and 7 bases at J, leaving 20 bases unmatched.

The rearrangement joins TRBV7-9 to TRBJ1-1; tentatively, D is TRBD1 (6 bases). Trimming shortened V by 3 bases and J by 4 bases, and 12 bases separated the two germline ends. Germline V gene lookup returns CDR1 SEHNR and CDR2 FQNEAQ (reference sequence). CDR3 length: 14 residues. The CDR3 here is CASSFGGAITEAFF. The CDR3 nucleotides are TGTGCCAGCAGCTTCGGGGGGGCCATCACTGAAGCTTTCTTT. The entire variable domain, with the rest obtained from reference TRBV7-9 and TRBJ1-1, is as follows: DTGVSQNPRHKITKRGQNVTFRCDPISEHNRLYWYRQTLGQGPEFLTYFQNEAQLEKSRLLSDRFSAERPKGSFSTLEIQRTEQGDSAMYLCASSFGGAITEAFFGQGTRLTVV.

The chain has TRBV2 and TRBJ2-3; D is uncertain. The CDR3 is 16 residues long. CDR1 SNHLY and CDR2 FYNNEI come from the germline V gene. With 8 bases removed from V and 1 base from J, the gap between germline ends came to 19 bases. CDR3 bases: TGTGCCAGCGCACCCCGCCTTGGTGGAGGCACAGATACGCAGTATTTT. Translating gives CASAPRLGGGTDTQYF.

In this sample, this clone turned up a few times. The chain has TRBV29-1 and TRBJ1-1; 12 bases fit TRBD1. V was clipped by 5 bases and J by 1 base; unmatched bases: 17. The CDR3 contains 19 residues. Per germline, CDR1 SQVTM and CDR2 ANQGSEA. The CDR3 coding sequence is TGCAGCGTTCTAACCGGGACAGGGGGCGTTTATGGTTGGAACACTGAAGCTTTCTTT. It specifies CSVLTGTGGVYGWNTEAFF.

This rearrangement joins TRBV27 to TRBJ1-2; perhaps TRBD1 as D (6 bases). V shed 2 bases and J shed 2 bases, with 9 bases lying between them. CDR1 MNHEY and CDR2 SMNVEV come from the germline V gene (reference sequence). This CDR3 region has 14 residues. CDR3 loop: CASSLVGTNYGYTF. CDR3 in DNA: TGTGCCAGCAGTTTAGTCGGGACAAACTATGGCTACACCTTC.

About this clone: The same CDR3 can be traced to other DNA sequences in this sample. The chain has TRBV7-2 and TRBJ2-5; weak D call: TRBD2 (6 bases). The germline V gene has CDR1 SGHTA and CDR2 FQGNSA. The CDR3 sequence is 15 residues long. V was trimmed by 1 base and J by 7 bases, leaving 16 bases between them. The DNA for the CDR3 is TGTGCCAGCAGCTTAGGGGGGGTTGTTGGGGGGACCCAGTACTTC. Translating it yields CASSLGGVVGGTQYF. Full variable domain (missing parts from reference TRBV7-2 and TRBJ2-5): GAGVSQSPSNKVTEKGKDVELRCDPISGHTALYWYRQSLGQGLEFLIYFQGNSAPDKSGLPSDRFSAERTGGSVSTLTIQRTQQEDSAVYLCASSLGGVVGGTQYFGPGTRLLVL.

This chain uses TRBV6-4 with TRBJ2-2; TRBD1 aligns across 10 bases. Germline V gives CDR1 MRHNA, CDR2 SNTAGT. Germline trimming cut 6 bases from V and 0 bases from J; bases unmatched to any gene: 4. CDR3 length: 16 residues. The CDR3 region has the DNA TGTGCCAGCAGCCGGGACAGGGGATCGAACACCGGGGAGCTGTTTTTT. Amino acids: CASSRDRGSNTGELFF.

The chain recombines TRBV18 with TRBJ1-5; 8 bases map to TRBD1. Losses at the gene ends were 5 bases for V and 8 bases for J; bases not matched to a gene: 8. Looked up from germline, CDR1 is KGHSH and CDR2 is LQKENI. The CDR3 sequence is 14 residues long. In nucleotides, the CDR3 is TGTGCCAGCTCAGGCTCAGGGGGCGGGGAGCCCCAGCATTTT. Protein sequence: CASSGSGGGEPQHF. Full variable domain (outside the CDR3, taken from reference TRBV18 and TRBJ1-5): NAGVMQNPRHLVRRRGQEARLRCSPMKGHSHVYWYRQLPEEGLKFMVYLQKENIIDESGMPKERFSAEFPKEGPSILRIQQVVRGDSAAYFCASSGSGGGEPQHFGDGTRLSIL.

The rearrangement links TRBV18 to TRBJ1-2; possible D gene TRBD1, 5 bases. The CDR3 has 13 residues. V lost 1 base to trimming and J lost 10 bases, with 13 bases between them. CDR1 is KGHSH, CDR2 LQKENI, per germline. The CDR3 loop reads CASSPLEGEDYTF. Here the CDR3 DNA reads TGTGCCAGCTCACCACTTGAAGGGGAAGACTACACCTTC.

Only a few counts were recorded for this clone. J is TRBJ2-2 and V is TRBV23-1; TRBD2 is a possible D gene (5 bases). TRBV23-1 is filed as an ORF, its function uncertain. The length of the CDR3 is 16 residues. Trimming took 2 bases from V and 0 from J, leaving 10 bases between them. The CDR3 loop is CASSQGSLSNTGELFF. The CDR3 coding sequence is TGCGCCAGCAGTCAAGGGAGCCTCTCGAACACCGGGGAGCTGTTTTTT.

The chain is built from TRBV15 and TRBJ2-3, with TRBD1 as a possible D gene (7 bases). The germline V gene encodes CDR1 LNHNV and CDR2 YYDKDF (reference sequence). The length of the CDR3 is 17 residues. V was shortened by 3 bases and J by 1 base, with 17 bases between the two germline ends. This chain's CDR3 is CATSSHRGGRGTDTQYF. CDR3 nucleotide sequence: TGTGCCACCAGCAGTCACAGGGGAGGTCGTGGCACAGATACGCAGTATTTT.

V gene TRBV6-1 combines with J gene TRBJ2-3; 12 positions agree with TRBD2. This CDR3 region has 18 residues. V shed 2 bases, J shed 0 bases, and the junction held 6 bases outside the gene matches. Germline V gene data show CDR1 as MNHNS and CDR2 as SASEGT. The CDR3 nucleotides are TGTGCCAGCAGTGAACGGCTAGCGGGGGGGCCTAGCACAGATACGCAGTATTTT. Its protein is CASSERLAGGPSTDTQYF.

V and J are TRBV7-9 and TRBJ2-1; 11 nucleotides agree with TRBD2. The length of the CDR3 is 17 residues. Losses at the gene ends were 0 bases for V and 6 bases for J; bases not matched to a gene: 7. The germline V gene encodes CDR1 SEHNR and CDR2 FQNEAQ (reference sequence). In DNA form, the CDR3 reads TGTGCCAGCAGCTTAGCTTCTAGCGGGGGGCACATCAATGAGCAGTTCTTC. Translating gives CASSLASSGGHINEQFF. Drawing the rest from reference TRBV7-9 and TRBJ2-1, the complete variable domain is DTGVSQNPRHKITKRGQNVTFRCDPISEHNRLYWYRQTLGQGPEFLTYFQNEAQLEKSRLLSDRFSAERPKGSFSTLEIQRTEQGDSAMYLCASSLASSGGHINEQFFGPGTRLTVL.

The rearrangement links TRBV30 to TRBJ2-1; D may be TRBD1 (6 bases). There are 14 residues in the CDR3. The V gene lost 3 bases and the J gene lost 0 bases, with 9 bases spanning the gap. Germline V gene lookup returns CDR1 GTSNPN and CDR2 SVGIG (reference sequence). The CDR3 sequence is CAWRGTLSYNEQFF. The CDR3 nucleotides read TGTGCCTGGAGAGGGACACTCTCCTACAATGAGCAGTTCTTC.